This TCR beta chain was recovered during a study of blood T cell repertoires in COVID-19 (dated by TCRdb to the early 2020s). Concerning the study at large: Samples covering the acute and convalescent phases of COVID-19 were provided by collaborators in the United States, Italy and Spain. Where available, HLA class I and class II types were obtained from metadata supplied by the sample provider rather than from assay-based typing. Deeply sampled blood TCRbeta repertoires from subjects exposed to, actively infected with, or recovered from COVID-19 were included in the dataset. The prospective study material was composed of cDNA or gDNA derived from T cells, B-cell-depleted T cells, or PBMCs. A freely available public database, intended as a resource for researchers studying the immune response to SARS-CoV-2, is where the repertoires were released. Sample metadata almost always included a de-identified subject ID, COVID-19 status, age in years and sex. Samples were obtained from the ongoing ImmuneRACE study (first 160 participants) and from approximately 1,200 subjects provided by 6 global collaborators.

One collaborating source in Seattle enrolled patients during active infection and followed them longitudinally through the course of disease. The collaborating institutions used their own protocols to collect whole blood in K2EDTA tubes. For TCRbeta analysis, collaborators shipped samples in one of three forms: frozen whole blood, isolated PBMCs, or DNA extracted from either of those sample types. Worth noting for this clone: Its target antigen remains unknown. It has no much larger one-base neighbor in the sample; base qualities were not kept. The same CDR3 also results from other DNA sequences found in this sample.

The investigation overall reported the following: The quantity of clinical and demographic metadata differed by source and by participant and was supplied without curation.

The immunoSEQ Assay, a bias-controlled multiplex PCR, was used to amplify TCRbeta CDR3 regions from genomic DNA. The study's processing was this. The number of nucleated cells in each sample was estimated by amplification of reference gene primers within the assay. To quantify the absolute abundance of each unique TCRbeta CDR3 rearrangement, sequence reads were collapsed and filtered. For each sample, productive Simpson clonality was calculated as the square root of Simpson's diversity index over productive rearrangements. Not all clones reach the TCRdb copy of this immuneACCESS table, which keeps in-frame sequences only. Checked studies attribute under half of the gap to unresolved V genes and leave the rest unexplained. The V and J calls and the clone size are those of that table, but D and trimming were determined from the DNA. The sample data list 110,000 or so clones, and about 85% of these were observed just once. The ten largest account for around 5.5% of the sample.

The germline V gene encodes CDR1 LGHDT and CDR2 YNNKEL (reference sequence). A distance of 14 bases separates the germline ends of V and J, which lose 6 bases and 0 bases respectively. Reading from cysteine to phenylalanine, the CDR3 counts 15 amino acids. The entry retains the CDR3 DNA only, 45 bases that are in frame from base 1. The sequence was collected from an older woman with COVID-19, enrolled during active disease. The sequenced sample was peripheral blood. The chain is made from TRBV3-1 (or the pseudogene TRBV3-2) and TRBJ1-1; a tentative D match to TRBD1 spans 6 bases. The CDR3 amino acid sequence is: CASSQGSGLNTEAFF. The DNA sequence reads TGTGCCAGCAGTCAGGGGTCAGGACTGAACACTGAAGCTTTCTTT.